These 18 T cell receptor beta chains share one sample of origin, sequenced in a study of siplizumab effects on memory and regulatory T cells. Sequencing was performed with immunoSEQ multiplex PCR; in TCRdb, only in-frame clones are kept and a portion is missing. This sample has more than 85,000 clones, with about 93% found just once. Sequences were obtained from CD4+ T cells sorted from blood. These receptors all stem from a human donor in good health.

V usage is TRBV7-6 and J usage is TRBJ2-5; 9 nucleotides agree with TRBD1. Per the germline V gene, CDR1 is SGHVS and CDR2 is FNYEAQ. The CDR3 spans 15 residues. With 7 bases clipped from V and 4 bases from J, the junction kept 10 bases outside the gene matches. The CDR3 loop reads CASNGQGSLRETQYF. In DNA form, the CDR3 reads TGTGCCAGCAACGGACAGGGGTCCTTGAGAGAGACCCAGTACTTC.

The chain uses TRBV2 and TRBJ1-5; 7 bases match TRBD1. Germline CDR1 reads SNHLY; CDR2 reads FYNNEI. Trimming cost V 7 bases and J 5 bases; bases outside gene matches: 8. The CDR3 sequence is 14 residues long. CDR3 residues: CASTRDRADQPQHF. The CDR3, as DNA: TGTGCCAGCACTCGTGACAGGGCCGATCAGCCCCAGCATTTT.

V and J are TRBV27 and TRBJ1-2; weak D call: TRBD1 (6 bases). Trimming took off 8 bases at V and 0 bases at J, with 10 bases between the two ends. Germline assignment: CDR1 MNHEY and CDR2 SMNVEV (reference sequence). CDR3 length: 13 amino acids. The CDR3 nucleotides are TGTGCCAGCGGAAACAGGGCTAACTATGGCTACACCTTC. It yields the protein CASGNRANYGYTF.

This clone was found once. This chain links TRBV28 with TRBJ2-5; TRBD1 agrees at 8 bases. V was pared by 5 bases and J by 5 bases, with 10 bases of the junction left unmatched. Germline-derived CDR1 and CDR2 are MDHEN and SYDVKM. The CDR3 sequence is 15 residues long. CDR3: CASSPTGVLAETQYF. The CDR3 DNA is TGTGCCAGCAGTCCGACAGGGGTTCTAGCGGAGACCCAGTACTTC.

CDR3 residues: CASSQQGGEQFF. The DNA for the CDR3 is TGCGCCAGCAGTCAACAGGGAGGTGAGCAGTTCTTC. The chain joins TRBV5-1 to TRBJ2-1; TRBD1 or TRBD2 may be the D gene (6 bases each). CDR1 and CDR2 (germline): SGHRS, YFSETQ. V lost 5 bases to trimming and J lost 9 bases, with 12 bases between them. This CDR3 has 12 residues.

This clone showed up just a few times. CDR3 protein: CAWSVTTGTTEAFF. In DNA form, the CDR3 reads TGTGCCTGGAGTGTAACCACAGGGACCACTGAAGCTTTCTTT. V is TRBV30 and J is TRBJ1-1, with D possibly matching TRBD1 (6 bases). The ends were cut back, 0 bases at V and 4 bases at J, with 12 bases in the middle. Germline V CDR1 and CDR2: GTSNPN, SVGIG (reference sequence). This CDR3 is 14 amino acids long.

The chain carries TRBV18 and TRBJ2-5, with a weak D call TRBD2 (6 bases). CDR3 length: 13 residues. Per germline, CDR1 KGHSH and CDR2 LQKENI. Trimming took 3 bases from V and 2 from J, leaving 7 bases between them. CDR3 DNA: TGTGCCAGCTCACCGGGACTTCAAGAGACCCAGTACTTC. This gives the protein CASSPGLQETQYF.

The genes are TRBV7-9 and TRBJ2-7; possible D gene TRBD2, 6 bases. The CDR3 consists of 15 residues. Trimming took 4 bases from V and 6 from J, leaving 19 bases between them. The germline gives CDR1 SEHNR, CDR2 FQNEAQ (reference sequence). CDR3 DNA sequence: TGTGCCAGCAGCTCGTCAGGGTCACGGGGAGGCGAGCAGTACTTC. This encodes CASSSSGSRGGEQYF.

This clone was seen a single time. The chain employs TRBV2 and TRBJ1-1, with 7 bases aligning to TRBD1. Germline CDR1 is SNHLY and CDR2 is FYNNEI. This CDR3 is built from 14 residues. J gave up 4 bases and V 9 bases, and 11 bases lay outside the gene matches. The CDR3 loop reads CASRRDSQGTEAFF. The CDR3 bases are TGTGCCAGTCGGAGGGACAGCCAAGGCACTGAAGCTTTCTTT.

This clone was counted once. The CDR3: CASSLGGLRSYNEQFF. The CDR3 DNA is TGCGCCAGCAGCTTGGGCGGGCTCCGCTCCTACAATGAGCAGTTCTTC. V and J are TRBV5-1 and TRBJ2-1, with D possibly being TRBD2 (5 bases). V lost 0 bases and J lost 0, with 10 bases in between. Germline loops: CDR1 SGHRS, CDR2 YFSETQ. The CDR3 consists of 16 residues.

The rearrangement links TRBV7-9 to TRBJ2-5; D gene uncertain. The end of the DNA fits TRBJ2-7 better, so the J call may be wrong. Germline CDR1 reads SEHNR; CDR2 reads FQNEAQ (reference sequence). The CDR3 runs 12 residues. The CDR3 bases are TGTGCCAGCAGCTTCTATGAGTACGAGCAGTACTTC. Protein: CASSFYEYEQYF.

V gene TRBV6-1 combines with J gene TRBJ2-7, with 7 bases identical to TRBD2. V gave up 0 bases and J gave up 0 bases; unmatched junction bases: 5. The CDR3 sequence is 16 residues long. Germline V CDR1 and CDR2: MNHNS, SASEGT. This chain's CDR3 is CASSEAGGSLSYEQYF. The CDR3 nucleotides read TGTGCCAGCAGTGAAGCGGGAGGGTCACTCTCCTACGAGCAGTACTTC.

In this sample, this clone turned up once. The chain employs TRBV7-9 and TRBJ2-5, with a tentative D call TRBD1 (6 bases). Trimming removed 1 base at V and 7 bases at J, with 16 bases between. CDR3 length: 15 residues. Germline CDR1 is SEHNR and CDR2 is FQNEAQ (reference sequence). The CDR3 nucleotides are TGTGCCAGCAGCTTAGGCGGCAGGGGTGTAAGGACCCAGTACTTC. Encoded protein: CASSLGGRGVRTQYF.

In this sample, this clone turned up a few times. The chain employs TRBV9 and TRBJ1-2; TRBD1 is a possible D gene (5 bases). Looked up from germline, CDR1 is SGDLS and CDR2 is YYNGEE. The V gene lost 1 base and the J gene lost 7 bases, with 14 bases spanning the gap. The CDR3 extends over 14 amino acids. CDR3 in amino acids: CASSVKGGRGGYTF. CDR3 nucleotides: TGTGCCAGCAGCGTAAAGGGAGGGAGGGGTGGCTACACCTTC.

The CDR3: CASSYSPYEQYF. The DNA of the CDR3 is TGTGCCAGCAGTTACTCCCCATACGAGCAGTACTTC. This chain connects TRBV6-6 to TRBJ2-7; D unresolved. This CDR3 is built from 12 residues. Between the trimmed V and J ends, which lost 0 bases and 4 bases, there was a span of 4 bases. Germline values: CDR1 MNHNY, CDR2 SVGAGI (reference sequence).

This chain uses TRBV9 with TRBJ1-3, with D unclear. This CDR3 has 12 amino acids. Germline V gene lookup returns CDR1 SGDLS and CDR2 YYNGEE. Trimming stripped 4 bases from V and 2 bases from J, with 4 bases between. As DNA, the CDR3 is TGTGCCAGCAGCCAGGCTGGAAACACCATATATTTT. It specifies CASSQAGNTIYF.

The chain combines TRBV7-2 with TRBJ2-7, with unresolved D. Trimming cost V 3 bases and J 2 bases, with 8 bases left between them. This CDR3 has 13 residues. CDR1 and CDR2 (germline): SGHTA, FQGNSA. The CDR3 protein is CASSFNTAYEQYF. In DNA, the CDR3 is TGTGCCAGCAGCTTTAACACCGCCTACGAGCAGTACTTC.

The rearrangement uses TRBV27 and TRBJ1-1; 7 positions match TRBD1. V lost 7 bases, J lost 1 base, and 9 bases stayed unmatched. This CDR3 has 15 residues. CDR1 is MNHEY, CDR2 SMNVEV, per germline (reference sequence). In DNA form, the CDR3 reads TGTGCCAGCACCCCCATGGGACAGTCGAACACTGAAGCTTTCTTT. Protein sequence: CASTPMGQSNTEAFF.